This T cell receptor beta chain was recovered during a study of CD8 T cells in Susac syndrome. High-throughput TCR beta sequencing covered peripheral CD8+ and CD4+ T cells. The CDR3 runs to 19 residues. V was trimmed by 2 bases and J by 0 bases, leaving 17 bases between them. Germline CDR1 and CDR2: KGHSH and LQKENI. An amount of RNA that ranged from about 0.45 to 1 ug was reverse transcribed with random hexamers. With immunoSEQ multiplex PCR, TCR beta CDR3 was amplified across 54 Vbeta and 13 Jbeta. TCRdb used MiXCR to reprocess the immunoSEQ multiplex PCR reads, holding one entry per CDR3 protein. The table has about 200,000 distinct CDR3 sequences, 95% seen once.

The sequenced sample consisted of CD4+ T cells from PBMCs. The source of this sequence is a human donor in good health. The chain recombines TRBV18 with TRBJ2-6; weak D call: TRBD1 (6 bases). The CDR3 coding sequence is TGTGCCAGCTCACCAAGCAGAACAGGGATTAGCTCTGGGGCCAACGTCCTGACTTTC. This sequence encodes CASSPSRTGISSGANVLTF.